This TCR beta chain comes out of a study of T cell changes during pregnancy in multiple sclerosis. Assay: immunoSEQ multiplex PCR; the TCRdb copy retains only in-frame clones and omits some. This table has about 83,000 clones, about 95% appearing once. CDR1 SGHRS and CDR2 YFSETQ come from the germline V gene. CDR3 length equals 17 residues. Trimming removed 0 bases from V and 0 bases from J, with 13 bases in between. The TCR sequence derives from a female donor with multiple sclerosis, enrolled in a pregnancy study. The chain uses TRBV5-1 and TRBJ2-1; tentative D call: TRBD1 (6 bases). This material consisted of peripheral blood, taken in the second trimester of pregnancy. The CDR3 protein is CASSLVTTGSSYNEQFF. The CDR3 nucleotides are TGCGCCAGCAGCTTGGTTACTACAGGGAGCTCCTACAATGAGCAGTTCTTC.